This note documents a single TCR beta chain sequence. The antigen is unknown. This sample was included in a study of cytomegalovirus exposure and HLA in healthy donors. Libraries were prepared by immunoSEQ multiplex PCR; TCRdb keeps only in-frame clonotypes and omits some of them. The data hold about 360,000 clones, with 86% observed a single time. The donors were members of the validation cohort comprising over 100 subjects, separate from the approximately 630-subject first cohort. Germline-derived CDR1 and CDR2 are MNHEY and SMNVEV (reference sequence). V trimming: 4 bases; J trimming: 3 bases; junction bases outside the gene matches: 10. The CDR3 is made up of 17 amino acids. Study-level points and caveats: TCR beta chains numbering 164 were designated cytomegalovirus-associated. Usually a TCR sequence was rare, but some public TCRs were found in many donors. Reported performance of the classifier showed diagnosis of cytomegalovirus status with high specificity and sensitivity.

The specimen sequenced was PBMCs. The sequence was collected from a woman in her late teens or twenties in good health and CMV-seronegative. The V call is TRBV27, the J call TRBJ2-2; 8 nucleotides align to TRBD2. The CDR3 region is CASSSNYPGRDTGELFF. The CDR3 coding sequence is TGTGCCAGCAGTTCCAATTATCCCGGGAGGGACACCGGGGAGCTGTTTTTT.